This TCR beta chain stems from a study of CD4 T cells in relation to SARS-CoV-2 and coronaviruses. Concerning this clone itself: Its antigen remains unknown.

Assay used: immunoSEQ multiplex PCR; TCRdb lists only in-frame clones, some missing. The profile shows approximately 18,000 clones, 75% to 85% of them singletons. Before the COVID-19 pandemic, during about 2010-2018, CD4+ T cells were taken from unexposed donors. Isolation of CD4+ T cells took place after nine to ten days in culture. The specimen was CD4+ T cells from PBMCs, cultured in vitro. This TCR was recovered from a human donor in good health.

The CDR3 nucleotides are TGTGCCAGCAGCCCTATTACCCGGACAGGTGGTAGCACAGATACGCAGTATTTT. Protein: CASSPITRTGGSTDTQYF. The V call is TRBV7-9, the J call TRBJ2-3, with 7 bases matching TRBD1. The CDR3 runs 18 residues. Germline CDR1 is SEHNR and CDR2 is FQNEAQ (reference sequence). V lost 5 bases and J lost 0; bases outside the gene matches: 14.